This T cell receptor beta chain is drawn from a study of blood T cell repertoires in COVID-19. About the study: The United States, Italy and Spain supplied acute and convalescent COVID-19 samples.

The CDR3 is made up of 15 amino acids. J lost 4 bases, V lost 3 bases, and 7 bases had no gene match. Per germline, CDR1 MGHRA and CDR2 YSYEKL. Using immunoSEQ multiplex PCR, the repertoire was profiled, and TCRdb retains in-frame clones only, with some absent. The table shows approximately 200,000 clones, with around 84% occurring only once. The source is a woman older than 75 with COVID-19, enrolled during active disease. Sequenced sample: peripheral blood. The chain recombines TRBV4-1 with TRBJ1-2; 8 bases agree with TRBD1. CDR3 in DNA: TGCGCCAGCAGCCAGATTCCAGGGGGCCCCTATGGCTACACCTTC. It yields the protein CASSQIPGGPYGYTF.